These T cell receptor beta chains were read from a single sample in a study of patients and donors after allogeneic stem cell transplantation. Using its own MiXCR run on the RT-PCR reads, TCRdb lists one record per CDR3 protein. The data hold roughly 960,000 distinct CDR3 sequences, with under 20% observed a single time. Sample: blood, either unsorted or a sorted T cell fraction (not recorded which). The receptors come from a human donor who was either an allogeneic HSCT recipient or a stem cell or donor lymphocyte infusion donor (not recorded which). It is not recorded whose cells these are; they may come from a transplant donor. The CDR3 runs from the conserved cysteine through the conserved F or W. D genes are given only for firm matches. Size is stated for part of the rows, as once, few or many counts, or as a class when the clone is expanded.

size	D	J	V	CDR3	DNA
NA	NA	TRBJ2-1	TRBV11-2	CASSFGLVVNEQFF	TGTGCCAGCAGCTTCGGACTGGTGGTGAATGAGCAGTTCTTC
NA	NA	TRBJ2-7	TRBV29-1	CSVRPRTASYEQYF	TGCAGCGTTCGCCCCCGGACAGCTTCCTACGAGCAGTACTTC
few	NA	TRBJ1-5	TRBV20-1	CSARGRNNQPQHF	TGCAGTGCTAGAGGCAGAAATAATCAGCCCCAGCATTTT
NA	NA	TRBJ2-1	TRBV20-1	CSASNHNEQFF	TGCAGTGCTAGTAACCACAATGAGCAGTTCTTC
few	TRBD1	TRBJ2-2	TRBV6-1	CASKRGPGTGELFF	TGTGCCAGCAAGAGGGGGCCGGGCACCGGGGAGCTGTTTTTT
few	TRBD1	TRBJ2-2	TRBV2	CASSGHPGGTGELFF	TGTGCCAGCAGTGGTCACCCAGGGGGCACCGGGGAGCTGTTTTTT
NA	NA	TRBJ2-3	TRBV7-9	CASSTGAVATDTQYF	TGTGCCAGCAGCACTGGAGCTGTTGCCACAGATACGCAGTATTTT
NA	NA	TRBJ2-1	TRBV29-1	CSVEDQGVSRVDEQFF	TGCAGCGTTGAAGATCAAGGGGTGTCTAGGGTAGATGAGCAGTTCTTC
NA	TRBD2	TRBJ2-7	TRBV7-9	CASSSNAPGLAVYEQYF	TGTGCCAGCAGCTCAAATGCCCCGGGACTAGCGGTCTACGAGCAGTACTTC
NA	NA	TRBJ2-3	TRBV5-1	CASSRAQGTDTQYF	TGCGCCAGCAGTCGAGCCCAGGGCACAGATACGCAGTATTTT
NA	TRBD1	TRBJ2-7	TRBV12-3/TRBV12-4	CASSPGQGTGFYEQYF	TGTGCCAGCAGTCCAGGACAGGGGACGGGGTTCTACGAGCAGTACTTC
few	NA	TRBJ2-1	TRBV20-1	CSARDLLGTYNEQFF	TGCAGTGCTAGAGATCTCCTAGGGACCTACAATGAGCAGTTCTTC
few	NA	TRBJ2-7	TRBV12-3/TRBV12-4	CASSFLPSLASYEQYF	TGTGCCAGCAGTTTTCTCCCCTCCCTAGCATCCTACGAGCAGTACTTC
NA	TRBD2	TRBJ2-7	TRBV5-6	CASTLGLAGPGEQYF	TGTGCCAGCACTTTGGGACTAGCGGGACCGGGGGAGCAGTACTTC
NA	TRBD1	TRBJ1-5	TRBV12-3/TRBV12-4	CASNQGAHRGNQPQHF	TGTGCCAGCAACCAGGGGGCGCATAGGGGCAATCAGCCCCAGCATTTT
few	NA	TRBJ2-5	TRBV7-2	CASSSGFSGRETQYF	TGTGCCAGCAGCTCCGGGTTTTCTGGCCGCGAGACCCAGTACTTC
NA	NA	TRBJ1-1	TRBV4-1	CASSQEQRTGGTEAFF	TGCGCCAGCAGCCAAGAACAACGGACCGGTGGAACTGAAGCTTTCTTT
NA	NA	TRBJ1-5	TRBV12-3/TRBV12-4	CASSLGGKWPQHF	TGTGCCAGCAGTTTAGGTGGGAAATGGCCCCAGCATTTT
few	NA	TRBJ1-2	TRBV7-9	CASSSGSANYGYTF	TGTGCCAGCAGTTCGGGATCAGCTAACTATGGCTACACCTTC
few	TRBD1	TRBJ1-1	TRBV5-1	CASSGDRLNTEAFF	TGCGCCAGCAGCGGGGACAGATTGAACACTGAAGCTTTCTTT
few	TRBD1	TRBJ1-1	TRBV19	CASSTSSGGTEAFF	TGTGCCAGTAGTACCTCCTCAGGGGGGACTGAAGCTTTCTTT
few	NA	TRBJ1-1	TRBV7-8	CASSPLGGPNTEAFF	TGTGCCAGCAGCCCCCTAGGGGGTCCCAACACTGAAGCTTTCTTT
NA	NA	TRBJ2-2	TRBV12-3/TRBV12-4	CASSFLFVSGNTGELFF	TGTGCCAGCAGTTTTTTGTTCGTGTCGGGGAACACCGGGGAGCTGTTTTTT
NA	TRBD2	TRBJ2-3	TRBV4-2	CASSQPQRGYTDTQYF	TGTGCCAGCAGCCAGCCTCAGCGGGGCTACACAGATACGCAGTATTTT
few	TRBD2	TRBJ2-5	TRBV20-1	CSARLAGETQYF	TGCAGTGCTCGACTAGCTGGGGAGACCCAGTACTTC
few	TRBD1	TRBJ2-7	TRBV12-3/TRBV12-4	CASSLGAPLLGQGSYEQYF	TGTGCCAGCAGTTTAGGTGCCCCACTGCTGGGACAGGGGTCCTACGAGCAGTACTTC
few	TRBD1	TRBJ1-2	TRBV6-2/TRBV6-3	CASRVPGTGNGYTF	TGTGCCAGCAGAGTTCCCGGGACAGGGAACGGCTACACCTTC
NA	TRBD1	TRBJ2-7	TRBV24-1	CATSDHHPGQGDSSSYEQYF	TGTGCCACCAGTGACCATCATCCGGGACAGGGTGACTCTAGCTCCTACGAGCAGTACTTC
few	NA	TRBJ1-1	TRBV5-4	CASSWGQSELNTEAFF	TGTGCCAGCAGCTGGGGGCAATCGGAACTGAACACTGAAGCTTTCTTT
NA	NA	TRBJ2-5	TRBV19	CASSVHREFKTQYF	TGTGCCAGTAGTGTCCACAGGGAATTCAAGACCCAGTATTTC
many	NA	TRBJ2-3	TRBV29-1	CSVLISTDTQYF	TGCAGCGTACTAATTTCGACAGATACGCAGTATTTT
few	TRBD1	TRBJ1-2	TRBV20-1	CSARISGGADYGYTF	TGCAGTGCCCGAATATCAGGGGGCGCGGACTATGGCTACACCTTC
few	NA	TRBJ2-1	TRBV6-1	CASDENEQFF	TGTGCCAGCGATGAAAATGAGCAGTTCTTC
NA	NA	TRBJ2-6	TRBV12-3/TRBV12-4	CASSLRPAGYGANVLTF	TGTGCCAGCAGTTTACGGCCAGCGGGTTATGGGGCCAACGTCCTGACTTTC
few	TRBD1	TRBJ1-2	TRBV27	CASSSDREFIYGYTF	TGTGCCAGCAGTTCCGACAGGGAATTTATCTATGGCTACACCTTC
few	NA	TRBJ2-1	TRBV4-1	CASGQIDEQFF	TGCGCCAGCGGGCAGATCGATGAGCAGTTCTTC
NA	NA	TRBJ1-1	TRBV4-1	CASSQEEVTNTEAFF	TGCGCCAGCAGCCAAGAAGAGGTGACGAACACTGAAGCTTTCTTT
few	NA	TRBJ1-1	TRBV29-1	CSVEKGNTEAFF	TGCAGCGTTGAAAAGGGGAACACTGAAGCTTTCTTT
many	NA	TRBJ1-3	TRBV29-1	CSVEGPRDDTIYF	TGCAGCGTTGAAGGGCCAAGGGACGACACCATATATTTT
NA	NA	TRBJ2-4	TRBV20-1	CSARETSGIQYF	TGCAGTGCTAGAGAAACTTCAGGCATTCAGTACTTC
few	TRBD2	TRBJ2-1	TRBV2	CASTLSGGAVNEQFF	TGTGCCAGCACCCTTAGCGGGGGGGCCGTCAATGAGCAGTTCTTC
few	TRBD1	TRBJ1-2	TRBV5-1	CASSLGQGGKGYTF	TGCGCCAGCAGCTTGGGACAGGGCGGAAAGGGCTACACCTTC
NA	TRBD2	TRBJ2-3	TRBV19	CASSMTSGGITDTQYF	TGTGCCAGTAGTATGACTAGCGGGGGAATCACAGATACGCAGTATTTT
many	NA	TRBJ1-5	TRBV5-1	CASSLQGRSNQPQHF	TGCGCCAGCAGCTTACAGGGTAGAAGCAATCAGCCCCAGCATTTT
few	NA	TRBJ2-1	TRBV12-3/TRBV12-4	CASSSDGTFDKFF	TGTGCCAGCAGTTCTGACGGAACATTTGATAAGTTCTTC